What follows is one TCR beta chain and its context. This record belongs to a study of blood T cell repertoires in COVID-19. Study background: Spain, Italy and the United States supplied samples that represented acute and convalescent COVID-19. From T cells, B-cell-depleted T cells, or PBMCs came the material, which was cDNA or gDNA.

Original processing methods: Amplification from reference gene primers served as the basis for estimated nucleated cell counts. Clones were read by immunoSEQ multiplex PCR, and TCRdb kept only the in-frame ones, dropping some. The V and J calls and the clone size are those of that table, but D and trimming were determined from the DNA. The table includes about 250,000 clones, about 82% detected once. During active infection, Seattle patients enrolled and were then monitored through disease. This CDR3 is 16 amino acids long. Between the trimmed V and J ends, which lost 6 bases and 1 base, there was a span of 15 bases. CDR1 is MDHEN, CDR2 SYDVKM, per germline.

Sequenced input: peripheral blood. The J gene is TRBJ1-4, the V gene TRBV28; D not resolved. The receptor was derived from an elderly woman with COVID-19, enrolled during active disease. The CDR3 sequence is CASRGFGPVTNEKLFF. The CDR3 DNA follows: TGTGCCAGCAGGGGTTTTGGGCCCGTAACTAATGAAAAACTGTTTTTT. The complete variable domain, with remaining parts taken from reference TRBV28 and TRBJ1-4, reads DVKVTQSSRYLVKRTGEKVFLECVQDMDHENMFWYRQDPGLGLRLIYFSYDVKMKEKGDIPEGYSVSREKKERFSLILESASTNQTSMYLCASRGFGPVTNEKLFFGSGTQLSVL.